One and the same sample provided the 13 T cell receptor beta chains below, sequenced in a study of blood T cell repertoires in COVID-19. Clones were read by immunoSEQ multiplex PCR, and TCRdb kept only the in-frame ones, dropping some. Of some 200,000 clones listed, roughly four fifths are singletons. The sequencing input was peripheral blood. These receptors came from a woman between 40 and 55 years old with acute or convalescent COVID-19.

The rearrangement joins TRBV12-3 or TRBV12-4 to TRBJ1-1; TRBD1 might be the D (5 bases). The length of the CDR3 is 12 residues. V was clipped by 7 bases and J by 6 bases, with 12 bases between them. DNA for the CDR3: TGTGCCAGCACAGGGAATGACGCTGAAGCTTTCTTT. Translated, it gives CASTGNDAEAFF.

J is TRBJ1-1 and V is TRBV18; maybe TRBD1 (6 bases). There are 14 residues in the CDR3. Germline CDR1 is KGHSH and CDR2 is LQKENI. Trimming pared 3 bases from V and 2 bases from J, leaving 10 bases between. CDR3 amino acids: CASSPSGVNTEAFF. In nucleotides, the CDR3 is TGTGCCAGCTCACCGTCAGGGGTTAACACTGAAGCTTTCTTT. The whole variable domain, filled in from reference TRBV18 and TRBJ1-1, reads NAGVMQNPRHLVRRRGQEARLRCSPMKGHSHVYWYRQLPEEGLKFMVYLQKENIIDESGMPKERFSAEFPKEGPSILRIQQVVRGDSAAYFCASSPSGVNTEAFFGQGTRLTVV.

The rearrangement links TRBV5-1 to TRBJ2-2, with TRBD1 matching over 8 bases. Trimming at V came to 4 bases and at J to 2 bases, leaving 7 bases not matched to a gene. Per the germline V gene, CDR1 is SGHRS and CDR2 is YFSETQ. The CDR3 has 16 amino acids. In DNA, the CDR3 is TGCGCCAGCAGCCCATTCAGGGGGCGCAACACCGGGGAGCTGTTTTTT. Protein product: CASSPFRGRNTGELFF.

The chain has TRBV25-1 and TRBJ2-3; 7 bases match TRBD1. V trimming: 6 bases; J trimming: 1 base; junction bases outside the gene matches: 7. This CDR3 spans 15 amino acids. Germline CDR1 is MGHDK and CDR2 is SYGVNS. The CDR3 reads CASSDPGQGTDTQYF. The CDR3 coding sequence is TGTGCCAGCAGCGACCCAGGACAGGGCACAGATACGCAGTATTTT.

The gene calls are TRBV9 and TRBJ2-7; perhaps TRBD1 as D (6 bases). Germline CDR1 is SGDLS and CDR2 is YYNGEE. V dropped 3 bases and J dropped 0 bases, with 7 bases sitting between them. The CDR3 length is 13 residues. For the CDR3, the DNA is TGTGCCAGCAGCGCAGGGGTCTCCTACGAGCAGTACTTC. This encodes CASSAGVSYEQYF.

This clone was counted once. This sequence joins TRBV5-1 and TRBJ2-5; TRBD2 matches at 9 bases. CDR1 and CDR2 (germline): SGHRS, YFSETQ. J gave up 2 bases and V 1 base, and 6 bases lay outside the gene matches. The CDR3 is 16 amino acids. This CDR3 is CASSLRASGAQETQYF. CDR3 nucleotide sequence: TGCGCCAGCAGCTTGAGGGCTAGCGGGGCACAAGAGACCCAGTACTTC.

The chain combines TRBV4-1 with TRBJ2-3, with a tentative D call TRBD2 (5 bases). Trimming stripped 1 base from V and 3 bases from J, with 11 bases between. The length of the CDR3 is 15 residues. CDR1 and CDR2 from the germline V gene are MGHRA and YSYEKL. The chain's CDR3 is CASSQGLWETDTQYF. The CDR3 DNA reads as TGCGCCAGCAGCCAAGGATTATGGGAGACAGATACGCAGTATTTT.

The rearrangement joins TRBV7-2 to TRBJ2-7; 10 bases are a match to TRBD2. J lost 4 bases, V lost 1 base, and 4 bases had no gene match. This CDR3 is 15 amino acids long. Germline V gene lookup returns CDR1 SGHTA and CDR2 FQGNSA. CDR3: CASSLERGGFYEQYF. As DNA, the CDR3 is TGTGCCAGCAGCTTAGAGCGGGGGGGCTTTTACGAGCAGTACTTC.

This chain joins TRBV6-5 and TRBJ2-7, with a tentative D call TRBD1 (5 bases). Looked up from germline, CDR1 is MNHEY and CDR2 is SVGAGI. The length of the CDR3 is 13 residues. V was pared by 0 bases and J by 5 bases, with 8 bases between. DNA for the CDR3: TGTGCCAGCAGTTACTCACGACAGCACGAGCAGTACTTC. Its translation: CASSYSRQHEQYF.

The CDR3 bases are TGCGCCAGCAGTGAGTCGGGTGAAGGGGCCTGGGCCGGGGAGCTGTTTTTT. This codes for CASSESGEGAWAGELFF. V and J are TRBV10-1 and TRBJ2-2; maybe TRBD1 (5 bases). V shed 0 bases and J shed 6 bases, with 17 bases lying between them. The CDR3 length is 17 residues. The germline V gene encodes CDR1 WNHNN and CDR2 SYGVQD (reference sequence).

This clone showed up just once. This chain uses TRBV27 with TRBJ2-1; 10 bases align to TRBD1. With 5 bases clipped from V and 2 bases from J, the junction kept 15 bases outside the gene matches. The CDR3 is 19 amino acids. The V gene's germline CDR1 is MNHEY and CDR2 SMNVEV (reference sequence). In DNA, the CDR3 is TGTGCCAGCAGTCCGACAGGGGGCTTCCTTCTTCCCCCCTACAATGAGCAGTTCTTC. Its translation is CASSPTGGFLLPPYNEQFF.

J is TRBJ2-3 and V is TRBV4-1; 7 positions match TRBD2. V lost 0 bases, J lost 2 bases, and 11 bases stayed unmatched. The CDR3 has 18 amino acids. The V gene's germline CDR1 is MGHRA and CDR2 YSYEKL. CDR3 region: CASSQEVWASGFTDTQYF. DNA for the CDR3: TGCGCCAGCAGCCAAGAAGTCTGGGCTAGCGGATTCACAGATACGCAGTATTTT.

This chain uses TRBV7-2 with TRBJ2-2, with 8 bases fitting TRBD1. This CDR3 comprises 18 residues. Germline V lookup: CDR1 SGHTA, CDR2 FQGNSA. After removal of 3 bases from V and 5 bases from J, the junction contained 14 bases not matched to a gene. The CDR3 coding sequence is TGTGCCAGCAGCTTTTACCTTACAGGGGGAGAACTTACCGGGGAGCTGTTTTTT. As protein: CASSFYLTGGELTGELFF.